Listed below are T cell receptor beta chains from one sample, sequenced in a study of shared clonotypes between healthy human individuals. Assay used: immunoSEQ multiplex PCR; TCRdb lists only in-frame clones, some missing. The data contain 2 million to 2.5 million clones, 90% to 95% of them singletons. The sample consisted of naive CD4+ T cells from PBMCs. All receptors derive from a man aged 18 to 30 in good health. Some clones in this sample may be carry-over from other donors' samples. The CDR3 runs from the conserved cysteine through the conserved F or W. The D gene is left open where the match is weak. Size is omitted from some rows. Given values are once, few, many or a class for expanded clones.

D gene | J gene | clone size | CDR3 length | V gene | CDR3 protein | CDR3 DNA
. | TRBJ1-5 | . | 14 | TRBV27 | CASSLPGGNQPQHF | TGTGCCAGCAGTTTACCGGGGGGCAATCAGCCCCAGCATTTT
. | TRBJ2-5 | . | 15 | TRBV27 | CASKSSREPGETQYF | TGTGCCAGCAAATCTAGTCGGGAACCAGGGGAGACCCAGTACTTC
TRBD2 | TRBJ2-1 | . | 17 | TRBV9 | CASSVISRASGSNEQFF | TGTGCCAGCAGCGTAATAAGCCGGGCTAGCGGGAGTAATGAGCAGTTCTTC
. | TRBJ2-1 | . | 12 | TRBV6-1 | CASSEAGGWQFF | TGTGCCAGCAGTGAAGCGGGAGGTTGGCAGTTCTTC
TRBD2 | TRBJ2-3 | . | 18 | TRBV11-2 | CASSPPPWVSGRRDTQYF | TGTGCCAGCAGCCCGCCGCCTTGGGTTAGCGGGAGACGAGATACGCAGTATTTT
TRBD1 | TRBJ1-1 | once | 15 | TRBV28 | CASSLTGQGDTEAFF | TGTGCCAGCAGTTTAACGGGCCAGGGGGATACTGAAGCTTTCTTT
. | TRBJ2-5 | . | 13 | TRBV4-1 | CASSQAPPETQYF | TGCGCCAGCAGCCAGGCCCCTCCAGAGACCCAGTACTTC
. | TRBJ2-1 | . | 13 | TRBV9 | CASSSQMDNEQFF | TGTGCCAGCAGCTCCCAGATGGACAATGAGCAGTTCTTC
. | TRBJ1-2 | . | 15 | TRBV28 | CASKKPGQPYYGYTF | TGTGCCAGCAAAAAACCGGGACAACCCTACTATGGCTACACCTTC
. | TRBJ1-2 | . | 16 | TRBV4-3 | CASSQATRTFNYGYTF | TGCGCCAGCAGCCAAGCCACTCGGACATTTAACTATGGCTACACCTTC
. | TRBJ1-3 | . | 15 | TRBV6-5 | CASSPQPYSGNTIYF | TGTGCCAGCAGCCCTCAACCGTACTCTGGAAACACCATATATTTT
. | TRBJ2-5 | once | 14 | TRBV13 | CASSLGGPQETQYF | TGTGCCAGCAGCCTCGGCGGACCCCAAGAGACCCAGTACTTC
. | TRBJ1-5 | . | 13 | TRBV19 | CASSIQGRQPQHF | TGTGCCAGTAGTATACAGGGACGTCAGCCCCAGCATTTT
TRBD1 | TRBJ2-3 | . | 18 | TRBV7-8 | CASSLNRGQDPSTDTQYF | TGTGCCAGCAGCTTAAATAGGGGGCAAGACCCGAGCACAGATACGCAGTATTTT
TRBD2 | TRBJ2-1 | . | 18 | TRBV4-1 | CASSRFGSGLAGGNEQFF | TGCGCCAGCAGCCGATTCGGATCAGGACTAGCGGGAGGTAATGAGCAGTTCTTC
. | TRBJ1-4 | . | 14 | TRBV5-5 | CASSLSQINEKLFF | TGTGCCAGCAGCTTGTCACAGATTAATGAAAAACTGTTTTTT
. | TRBJ1-2 | . | 14 | TRBV6-5 | CASSSGGEGGGYTF | TGTGCCAGCAGCTCCGGCGGGGAAGGAGGTGGCTACACCTTC
. | TRBJ1-5 | few | 13 | TRBV19 | CASRTVSNQPQHF | TGTGCCAGTAGAACAGTTAGCAATCAGCCCCAGCATTTT
. | TRBJ1-4 | . | 15 | TRBV7-6 | CASSRGGLGNEKLFF | TGTGCCAGCAGCCGCGGGGGCTTGGGTAATGAAAAACTGTTTTTT
. | TRBJ1-3 | . | 14 | TRBV6-6 | CASSYGGSGNTIYF | TGTGCCAGCAGTTATGGCGGATCTGGAAACACCATATATTTT
. | TRBJ2-7 | . | 15 | TRBV5-1 | CASNKGRDGSYEQYF | TGCGCCAGCAACAAGGGCCGGGACGGATCCTACGAGCAGTACTTC
. | TRBJ1-1 | . | 13 | TRBV5-1 | CASLDLMNTEAFF | TGCGCCAGCTTAGACCTCATGAACACTGAAGCTTTCTTT
. | TRBJ2-7 | . | 13 | TRBV21-1 | CASSTRDSYEQYF | TGTGCCAGCAGCACGCGGGACAGCTACGAGCAGTACTTC
. | TRBJ1-1 | . | 16 | TRBV7-2 | CASSGGAWVGDTEAFF | TGTGCCAGCAGCGGAGGTGCGTGGGTGGGGGACACTGAAGCTTTCTTT
TRBD1 | TRBJ2-2 | . | 18 | TRBV4-1 | CASSQRLGQGAGTGELFF | TGCGCCAGCAGCCAAAGATTAGGACAGGGGGCGGGAACCGGGGAGCTGTTTTTT
. | TRBJ2-3 | . | 19 | TRBV28 | CASSLELGAGTYPTDTQYF | TGTGCCAGCAGTTTGGAACTAGGAGCAGGAACCTACCCCACAGATACGCAGTATTTT
. | TRBJ1-1 | . | 10 | TRBV20-1 | CSALPSEAFF | TGCAGTGCGCTGCCGAGTGAAGCTTTCTTT
. | TRBJ2-2 | . | 15 | TRBV5-1 | CASNTEALGSGELFF | TGCGCCAGCAACACGGAGGCTTTGGGGTCCGGGGAGCTGTTTTTT
TRBD1 | TRBJ2-1 | . | 15 | TRBV5-1 | CASSFAGGSGNEQFF | TGCGCCAGCAGCTTTGCAGGGGGCTCGGGCAATGAGCAGTTCTTC
TRBD1 | TRBJ1-1 | few | 11 | TRBV6-5 | CASRRDSEAFF | TGTGCCAGCAGGCGGGACAGTGAAGCTTTCTTT
. | TRBJ2-5 | . | 16 | TRBV4-3 | CASTLTVSAGVETQYF | TGCGCCAGCACCCTTACAGTATCGGCAGGGGTAGAGACCCAGTACTTC
. | TRBJ2-7 | . | 17 | TRBV7-3 | CASSLNGLHRRADEQYF | TGTGCCAGCAGCTTAAACGGGTTACACAGGCGGGCCGACGAGCAGTACTTC
. | TRBJ1-6 | . | 12 | TRBV5-4 | CASSLDFSPLHF | TGTGCCAGCAGCCTGGACTTTTCACCCCTCCACTTT
TRBD2 | TRBJ2-5 | once | 16 | TRBV6-6 | CASSYALAGALETQYF | TGTGCCAGCAGTTACGCCCTAGCGGGAGCTCTGGAGACCCAGTACTTC
. | TRBJ2-1 | . | 9 | TRBV30 | CAWEDEQFF | TGTGCCTGGGAGGATGAGCAGTTCTTC
TRBD1 | TRBJ2-7 | . | 13 | TRBV6-1 | CASAWTGEAEQYF | TGTGCCAGCGCTTGGACAGGGGAGGCCGAGCAGTACTTC
. | TRBJ1-2 | . | 12 | TRBV9 | CASSVGPYGYTF | TGTGCCAGCAGCGTGGGGCCTTATGGCTACACCTTC
. | TRBJ1-5 | . | 17 | TRBV7-2 | CASSLVMMADSNQPQHF | TGTGCCAGCAGCTTAGTAATGATGGCAGATAGCAATCAGCCCCAGCATTTT
. | TRBJ2-5 | . | 15 | TRBV28 | CASNLRADLQETQYF | TGTGCCAGCAACCTAAGGGCAGATCTACAAGAGACCCAGTACTTC
TRBD2 | TRBJ2-7 | . | 14 | TRBV10-3 | CAISVGAGGGEQYF | TGTGCCATCAGTGTAGGGGCGGGAGGTGGCGAGCAGTACTTC
TRBD2 | TRBJ2-1 | . | 14 | TRBV7-3 | CASTPVAGLTPPFF | TGTGCCAGCACCCCGGTAGCGGGTCTAACACCCCCGTTCTTC
. | TRBJ2-3 | . | 14 | TRBV2 | CASAFTFRTDTQYF | TGTGCCAGCGCATTTACGTTCCGCACAGATACGCAGTATTTT
. | TRBJ1-2 | . | 15 | TRBV5-6 | CASSLEMGRGFGYTF | TGTGCCAGCAGCTTGGAAATGGGCAGGGGATTCGGCTACACCTTC
. | TRBJ2-7 | . | 14 | TRBV2 | CASRRRSEIYEQYF | TGTGCCAGCAGGCGGAGGTCCGAGATCTACGAGCAGTACTTC
. | TRBJ2-1 | . | 11 | TRBV6-6 | CASRQSGEQFF | TGTGCCAGCAGGCAATCCGGGGAGCAGTTCTTC
. | TRBJ1-4 | . | 15 | TRBV11-2 | CASSSTATEVEKLFF | TGTGCCAGCAGCTCCACCGCGACAGAGGTTGAAAAACTGTTTTTT
. | TRBJ1-1 | few | 10 | TRBV29-1 | CSVEEIEAFF | TGCAGCGTTGAAGAGATTGAAGCTTTCTTT
. | TRBJ1-5 | . | 16 | TRBV5-8 | CASSFSGVYSNQPQHF | TGTGCCAGCAGTTTTTCCGGGGTGTATAGCAATCAGCCCCAGCATTTT